A selection of T cell receptor beta chains follows, all from one sample in a study of cytomegalovirus exposure and HLA in healthy donors. Clones were read by immunoSEQ multiplex PCR, and TCRdb kept only the in-frame ones, dropping some. Its listing shows about 88,000 clones. The sample was PBMCs. These receptors came from a girl aged 10-17 years in good health and CMV-seropositive. The CDR3 runs from the conserved cysteine through the conserved F or W. D genes are given only for firm matches.

13	TRBD1	TRBV28	TRBJ1-5	TGTGCCAGCAGTGGGACAGGGGTGCAGCCCCAGCATTTT	CASSGTGVQPQHF
16	-	TRBV7-9	TRBJ1-3	TGTGCCAGCAGCTTAGGGGGCAGTAGCTCTGGAAACACCATATATTTT	CASSLGGSSSGNTIYF
14	-	TRBV13	TRBJ1-1	TGTGCCAGCAGCTTAGGCCGACGAGGCGGGGGAGCTTTCTTT	CASSLGRRGGGAFF
12	-	TRBV30	TRBJ1-6	TGTGCCTGGAGTGTACCGGTTTCACCCCTCCACTTT	CAWSVPVSPLHF
14	TRBD1	TRBV29-1	TRBJ2-3	TGCAGCGTTCCGTCTTCAGGGGGCGCGGATACGCAGTATTTT	CSVPSSGGADTQYF
15	-	TRBV7-2	TRBJ2-2	TGTGCCAGCAGCGGACTTACGACAAATACCGGGGAGCTGTTTTTT	CASSGLTTNTGELFF
14	-	TRBV6-1	TRBJ1-3	TGTGCCAGCAGTGAGGAGGCCTGGGGAAACACCATATATTTT	CASSEEAWGNTIYF
14	-	TRBV28	TRBJ1-1	TGTGCCACTCGAGAGGGCGGACTGAACACTGAAGCTTTCTTT	CATREGGLNTEAFF
14	-	TRBV19	TRBJ1-6	TGTGCCAGTAGGGGCCGACCGGGAGATTCACCCCTCCACTTT	CASRGRPGDSPLHF
13	-	TRBV2	TRBJ1-5	TGTGCCAGCAGGCTCTATGGTGATCAGCCCCAGCATTTT	CASRLYGDQPQHF
18	TRBD1	TRBV5-4	TRBJ2-7	TGTGCCAGCAGCTTGGATAGCCCGGGACAGGGGAATGCCTACGAGCAGTACTTC	CASSLDSPGQGNAYEQYF
14	-	TRBV29-1	TRBJ1-1	TGCAGCGTTGATCACGGCCAGGGGAACACTGAAGCTTTCTTT	CSVDHGQGNTEAFF
16	-	TRBV6-5	TRBJ1-5	TGTGCCAGCAGTTCTGGACACCCTTCTAACAATCAGCCCCAGCATTTT	CASSSGHPSNNQPQHF
18	TRBD2	TRBV11-3	TRBJ2-3	TGTGCCAGCAGCTTGGCTTATCAGGGAGGGGTAAGCACAGATACGCAGTATTTT	CASSLAYQGGVSTDTQYF
15	-	TRBV14	TRBJ2-1	TGTGCCAGCAGCCCACTGGCGGGGAAGGTTGCTGAGCAGTTCTTC	CASSPLAGKVAEQFF
18	TRBD2	TRBV5-1	TRBJ2-7	TGCGCCAGCAGTTCTTGGGTCCCGGGACTAGCGACCAACTACGAGCAGTACTTC	CASSSWVPGLATNYEQYF
16	TRBD1	TRBV4-3	TRBJ2-1	TGCGCCAGCAGCGGCCCCGGGACAGCACTAAACAATGAGCAGTTCTTC	CASSGPGTALNNEQFF
16	-	TRBV4-1	TRBJ1-1	TGCGCCAGCAGCCAAGGGAGGGCTCCCATGAACACTGAAGCTTTCTTT	CASSQGRAPMNTEAFF
14	-	TRBV5-1	TRBJ1-2	TGCGCCAGCGCAAAAGAGGAGGTTAACTATGGCTACACCTTC	CASAKEEVNYGYTF
18	-	TRBV9	TRBJ2-2	TGTGCCAGCAGCGTAGGGCGGGCGGGGCTCGGTCTAGCCGGGGAGCTGTTTTTT	CASSVGRAGLGLAGELFF
17	-	TRBV7-9	TRBJ2-2	TGTGCCAGCAGCTCCCCGATTGGGGCGGCGAACACCGGGGAGCTGTTTTTT	CASSSPIGAANTGELFF
18	TRBD2	TRBV6-1	TRBJ2-3	TGTGCCAGCAGTGCAAAAGTACGACTAGCGGAACTCACAGATACGCAGTATTTT	CASSAKVRLAELTDTQYF
14	-	TRBV11-2	TRBJ2-7	TGTGCCAGCAGCGGGAGCGGGCCACGTTACGAGCAGTACTTC	CASSGSGPRYEQYF
17	-	TRBV10-3	TRBJ2-5	TGTGCCATCAGTGACCAATACCCGAGGGGGGGCCAAGAGACCCAGTACTTC	CAISDQYPRGGQETQYF
15	TRBD1	TRBV7-3	TRBJ2-3	TGTGCCAGCAGCCTAATGGGACAGATCACAGATACGCAGTATTTT	CASSLMGQITDTQYF
15	TRBD1	TRBV19	TRBJ2-1	TGTGCCAGTAGTATAGGGGGACAGGGGGCAAGTGAGCAGTTCTTC	CASSIGGQGASEQFF
15	-	TRBV30	TRBJ1-4	TGTGCCTGGAGTCTGGGGGCAGGAACATTGGAAAAACTGTTTTTT	CAWSLGAGTLEKLFF
15	-	TRBV18	TRBJ1-3	TGTGCCAGCTCACCACCTGCGAAGACTGGAAACACCATATATTTT	CASSPPAKTGNTIYF
15	-	TRBV4-1	TRBJ2-3	TGCGCCAGCAGCCAAGTTGGGAGCCCCACAGATACGCAGTATTTT	CASSQVGSPTDTQYF
14	-	TRBV7-2	TRBJ2-5	TGTGCCAGCAGCTTAGCACGAGGGCGGGAGACCCAGTACTTC	CASSLARGRETQYF
11	-	TRBV5-6	TRBJ2-3	TGTGCCAGCGAGTCCACAGATAAGCAGTATTTT	CASESTDKQYF
17	-	TRBV15	TRBJ2-3	TGTGCCACCAGCAGAGGTCTAAATTTGGGGAGCGCAGATACGCAGTATTTT	CATSRGLNLGSADTQYF
14	-	TRBV4-3	TRBJ1-6	TGCGCCAGCAGCCAACGGGTTTTCAATTCACCCCTCCACTTT	CASSQRVFNSPLHF
15	-	TRBV4-2	TRBJ1-1	TGTGCCAGCAGCCAAGATATAGGACAGAACACTGAAGCTTTCTTT	CASSQDIGQNTEAFF
13	-	TRBV6-5	TRBJ1-2	TGTGCCAGCAGTCGAAAACAGGGCAGAGGCTACACCTTC	CASSRKQGRGYTF
18	-	TRBV25-1	TRBJ1-6	TGTGCCAGCAGTGATTATACAGGGACGGGCTCCTATAATTCACCCCTCCACTTT	CASSDYTGTGSYNSPLHF
13	-	TRBV6-6	TRBJ2-2	TGTGCCAGCAGCCTACTGAACACCGGGGAGCTGTTTTTT	CASSLLNTGELFF
16	-	TRBV5-6	TRBJ2-2	TGTGCCAGCAGCTTAGGGGGACCTACGAACACCGGGGAGCTGTTTTTT	CASSLGGPTNTGELFF
12	-	TRBV29-1	TRBJ2-7	TGCAGCGTTGTGGTCAGGGGTGGCGAGCAGTACTTC	CSVVVRGGEQYF
16	TRBD2	TRBV15	TRBJ2-5	TGTGCCACCAGCAGATTTACTAGCGGGGGAGGGGAGACCCAGTACTTC	CATSRFTSGGGETQYF
15	-	TRBV6-5	TRBJ1-6	TGTGCCAGCAGTTATGGGGGGGGAGGTGATTCACCCCTCCACTTT	CASSYGGGGDSPLHF
14	-	TRBV29-1	TRBJ2-2	TGCAGCGTTCGACAGGCAGCGAACACCGGGGAGCTGTTTTTT	CSVRQAANTGELFF
14	-	TRBV11-3	TRBJ2-2	TGTGCCAGCAGCTTAGATCTTACGGCCGGGGAGCTGTTTTTT	CASSLDLTAGELFF
18	TRBD1	TRBV6-1	TRBJ1-6	TGTGCCAGCAGTGAGGGGACAGGAGTAAGCTCCTATAATTCACCCCTCCACTTT	CASSEGTGVSSYNSPLHF
15	TRBD1	TRBV28	TRBJ2-3	TGTGCCAGCAGTAAAAGGGACAGGAGGACAGATACGCAGTATTTT	CASSKRDRRTDTQYF
17	TRBD2	TRBV5-5	TRBJ2-1	TGTGCCAGCAGCCTCTGGAGCGGGGGGGCAGGGGGTGGTGAGCAGTTCTTC	CASSLWSGGAGGGEQFF
15	-	TRBV4-2	TRBJ1-5	TGTGCCAGCAGCCAAGAGTACAGTAGCAATCAGCCCCAGCATTTT	CASSQEYSSNQPQHF
14	-	TRBV11-3	TRBJ1-6	TGTGCCAGCAGCTTAGGACAGACTAATTCACCCCTCCACTTT	CASSLGQTNSPLHF
13	TRBD2	TRBV18	TRBJ2-5	TGTGCCAGCTCACCAAGCGGGGCGGAGAACCAGTACTTC	CASSPSGAENQYF
16	TRBD1	TRBV5-1	TRBJ1-2	TGCGCCAGCAGCTTGGGGTGGGGAACAACAGGGGACGGCTACACCTTC	CASSLGWGTTGDGYTF
15	TRBD1	TRBV7-3	TRBJ2-2	TGTGCCAGCAGCTTAGTGCAGGGGGCCGGCGGGGAGCTGTTTTTT	CASSLVQGAGGELFF
17	-	TRBV4-3	TRBJ2-6	TGCGCCAGCAGCCAAGATCGGAGGCCCTCTGGGGCCAACGTCCTGACTTTC	CASSQDRRPSGANVLTF
16	-	TRBV18	TRBJ1-4	TGTGCCAGCGCACGGATTGGGGGGAATACTAATGAAAAACTGTTTTTT	CASARIGGNTNEKLFF
11	-	TRBV29-1	TRBJ1-1	TGCAGCGTTGAATCGTACACTGAAGCTTTCTTT	CSVESYTEAFF
13	-	TRBV13	TRBJ1-2	TGTGCCAGCAGCTACCCCCGGGACTATGGCTACACCTTC	CASSYPRDYGYTF